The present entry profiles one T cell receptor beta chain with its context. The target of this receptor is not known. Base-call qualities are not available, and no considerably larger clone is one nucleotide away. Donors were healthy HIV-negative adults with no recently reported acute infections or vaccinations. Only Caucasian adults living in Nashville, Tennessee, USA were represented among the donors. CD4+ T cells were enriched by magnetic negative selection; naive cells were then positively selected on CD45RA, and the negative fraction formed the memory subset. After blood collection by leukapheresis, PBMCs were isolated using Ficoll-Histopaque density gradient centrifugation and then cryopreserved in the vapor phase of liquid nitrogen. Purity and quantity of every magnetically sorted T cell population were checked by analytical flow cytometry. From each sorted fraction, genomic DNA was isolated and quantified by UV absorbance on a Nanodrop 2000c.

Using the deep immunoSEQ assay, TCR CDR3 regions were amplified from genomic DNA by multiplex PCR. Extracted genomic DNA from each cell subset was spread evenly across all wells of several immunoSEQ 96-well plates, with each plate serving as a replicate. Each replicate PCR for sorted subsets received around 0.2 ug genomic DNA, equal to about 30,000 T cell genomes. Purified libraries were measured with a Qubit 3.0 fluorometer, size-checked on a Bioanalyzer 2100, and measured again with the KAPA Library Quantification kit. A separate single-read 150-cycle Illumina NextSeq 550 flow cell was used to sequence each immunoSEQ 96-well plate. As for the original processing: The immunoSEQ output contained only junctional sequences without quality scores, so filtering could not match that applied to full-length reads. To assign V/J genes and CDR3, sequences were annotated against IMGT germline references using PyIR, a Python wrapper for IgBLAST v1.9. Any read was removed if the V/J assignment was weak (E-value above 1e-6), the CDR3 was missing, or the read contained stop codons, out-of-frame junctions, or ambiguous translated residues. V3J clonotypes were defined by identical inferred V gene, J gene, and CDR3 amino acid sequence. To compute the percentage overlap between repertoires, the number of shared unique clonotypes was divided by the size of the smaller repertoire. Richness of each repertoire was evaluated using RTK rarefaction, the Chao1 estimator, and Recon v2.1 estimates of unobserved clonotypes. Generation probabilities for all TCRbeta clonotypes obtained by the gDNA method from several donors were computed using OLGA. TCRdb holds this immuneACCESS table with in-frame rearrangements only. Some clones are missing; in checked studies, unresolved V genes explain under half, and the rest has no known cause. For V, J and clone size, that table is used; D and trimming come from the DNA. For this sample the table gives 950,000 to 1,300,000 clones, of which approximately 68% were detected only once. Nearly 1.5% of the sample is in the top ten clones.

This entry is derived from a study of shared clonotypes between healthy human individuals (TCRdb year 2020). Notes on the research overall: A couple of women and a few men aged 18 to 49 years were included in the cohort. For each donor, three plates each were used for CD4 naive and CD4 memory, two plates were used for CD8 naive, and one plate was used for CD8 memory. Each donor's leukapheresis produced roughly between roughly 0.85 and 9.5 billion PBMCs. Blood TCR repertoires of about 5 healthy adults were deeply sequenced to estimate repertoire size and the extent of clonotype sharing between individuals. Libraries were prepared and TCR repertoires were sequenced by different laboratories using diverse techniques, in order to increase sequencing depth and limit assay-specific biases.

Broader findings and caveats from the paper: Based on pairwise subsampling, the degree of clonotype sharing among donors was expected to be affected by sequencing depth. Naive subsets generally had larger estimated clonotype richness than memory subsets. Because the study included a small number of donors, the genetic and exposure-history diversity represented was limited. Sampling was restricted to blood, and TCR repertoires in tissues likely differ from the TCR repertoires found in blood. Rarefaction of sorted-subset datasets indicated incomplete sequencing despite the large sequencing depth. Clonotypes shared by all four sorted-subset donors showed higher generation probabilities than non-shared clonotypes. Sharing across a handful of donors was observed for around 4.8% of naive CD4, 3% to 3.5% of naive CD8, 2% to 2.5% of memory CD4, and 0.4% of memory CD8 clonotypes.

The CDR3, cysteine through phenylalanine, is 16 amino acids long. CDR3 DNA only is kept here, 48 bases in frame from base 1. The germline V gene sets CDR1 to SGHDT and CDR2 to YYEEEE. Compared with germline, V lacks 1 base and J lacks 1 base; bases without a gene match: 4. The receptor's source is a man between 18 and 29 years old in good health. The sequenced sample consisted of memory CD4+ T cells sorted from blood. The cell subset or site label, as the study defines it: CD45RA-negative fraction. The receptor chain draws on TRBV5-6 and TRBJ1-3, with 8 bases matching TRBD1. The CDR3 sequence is CASSLWTGSSGNTIYF. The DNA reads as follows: TGTGCCAGCAGCTTGTGGACAGGGAGTTCTGGAAACACCATATATTTT. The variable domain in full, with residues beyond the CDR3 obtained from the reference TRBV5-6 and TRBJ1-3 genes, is DAGVTQSPTHLIKTRGQQVTLRCSPKSGHDTVSWYQQALGQGPQFIFQYYEEEERQRGNFPDRFSGHQFPNYSSELNVNALLLGDSALYLCASSLWTGSSGNTIYFGEGSWLTVV.